The present entry profiles one TCR beta chain with its context. The antigen is not known. A read error may be the cause here, since a much bigger clone is one base away. The CDR3 spans 13 residues. Trimming took off 6 bases at V and 5 bases at J, with 13 bases between the two ends. This sample stems from a study of tumor-infiltrating lymphocytes in primary liver carcinoma. Overall study context: Surgery removed the patients' primary liver carcinoma. Study-level findings and limits: CD8+ and CD4+ repertoires went uncompared, the samples being bulk unsorted.

From 400 to 550 ng total RNA, TCR beta cDNA was generated with a primer in the constant region. Three nested multiplex PCR rounds, a slightly modified ARM-PCR method, built the TCR beta libraries. Investigators reported that the first two PCR rounds, at about 9 cycles each, used TRBV1-TRBV30 forward primers with a C-beta reverse primer. TCRdb processed the multiplex PCR reads anew with MiXCR; each CDR3 protein has one entry. The sample contains approximately 340,000 distinct CDR3 sequences, approximately 64% of which appear only once. Germline DNA was also extracted, while the blood RNA originated from unsorted whole blood.

The receptor's source is a man aged 35-49 years with primary liver carcinoma and hepatitis B virus infection. Specimen: peripheral blood. The chain has TRBV12-3 or TRBV12-4 and TRBJ2-5; D unresolved. CDR3: CASSRISGETQYF. CDR3 coding DNA: TGTGCCAGCAGCCGGATCAGTGGGGAGACCCAGTACTTC.